The clone carrying this TCR beta chain has a single count. This sample was included in a study of blood T cell repertoires in COVID-19. Background on the study: Both acute and convalescent COVID-19 samples were obtained from the United States, Italy and Spain. PBMCs, B-cell-depleted T cells, or T cells provided the cDNA or gDNA that made up the material.

This CDR3 has 15 residues. In germline, CDR1 is SNHLY, CDR2 FYNNEI. Trimming removed 8 bases from V and 3 bases from J, with 17 bases in between. Seattle participants joined during active infection and were tracked over time. Authors' analysis steps: Nucleated cell counts were estimated from reference gene primer amplification. The protocol was immunoSEQ multiplex PCR, while the TCRdb copy is restricted to in-frame clones and leaves out a portion. That table gives V, J and clone size, and the DNA gave D and trimming. The sample includes 400,000 to 450,000 clones, around nine tenths of them seen just once.

The source of this sequence is a woman aged 40 to 50 with COVID-19, enrolled during active disease. This chain uses TRBV2 with TRBJ1-5, with D possibly being TRBD1 (5 bases). The sample consisted of peripheral blood. This CDR3 reads CASSLGGGPNQPQHF. In nucleotides, the CDR3 is TGTGCCAGCTCCCTGGGGGGGGGACCCAATCAGCCCCAGCATTTT.